The 28 T cell receptor beta chains given below trace back to one sample, sequenced in a study of T-cell reconstitution after alpha-beta-depleted transplantation in children. For TCRbeta, the library was prepared with unique molecular identifiers. Via MiXCR, TCRdb re-called the PCR reads, giving one row per CDR3 protein. The table shows about 500,000 distinct CDR3 sequences, with around a third occurring only once. This specimen consisted of PBMCs from the stem cell graft donor, obtained from the stem cell graft. All receptors come from a human donor who donated a stem cell graft to a child with aplastic anemia.

This chain uses TRBV24-1 with TRBJ2-1; 9 bases line up with TRBD2. The germline V gene has CDR1 KGHDR and CDR2 SFDVKD. V gave up 2 bases and J gave up 5 bases; unmatched junction bases: 6. This CDR3 has 16 residues. The CDR3 here is CATSDSGTSRNNEQFF. In DNA, the CDR3 is TGTGCCACCAGTGATTCCGGGACTAGCCGAAACAATGAGCAGTTCTTC.

In its sample, this clonotype was seen a few times. The gene calls are TRBV6-2 or TRBV6-3 and TRBJ1-5; no reliable D call. Germline assignment: CDR1 MNHEY and CDR2 SVGEGT. V was shortened by 2 bases and J by 11 bases, with 13 bases between the two germline ends. The CDR3 spans 13 residues. The CDR3 here is CASSYRAPSAQHF. CDR3 coding DNA: TGTGCCAGCAGTTACAGGGCACCGTCGGCCCAGCATTTT.

This rearrangement joins TRBV20-1 to TRBJ2-3; 16 bases are a match to TRBD2. V trimming: 7 bases; J trimming: 4 bases; junction bases outside the gene matches: 2. Germline V gene sequence: CDR1 DFQATT, CDR2 SNEGSKA (reference sequence). This CDR3 is 14 amino acids long. The CDR3 sequence is CSEGTSGRADTQYF. DNA of the CDR3: TGCAGTGAAGGGACTAGCGGGAGGGCAGATACGCAGTATTTT.

This chain connects TRBV5-1 to TRBJ2-1; 7 nucleotides align to TRBD2. CDR1 and CDR2 (germline): SGHRS, YFSETQ. The V segment lost 4 bases and the J segment 0 bases; nucleotides outside the gene matches: 4. The CDR3 is 15 residues long. Here the CDR3 reads CASSGEGSSYNEQFF. As DNA, the CDR3 is TGCGCCAGCAGCGGGGAGGGGAGCTCCTACAATGAGCAGTTCTTC.

The chain joins TRBV12-3 or TRBV12-4 to TRBJ2-1, with 7 bases aligning to TRBD2. This CDR3 is 14 amino acids long. The J segment lost 7 bases and the V segment lost 7 bases, leaving 10 bases of the junction unmatched. CDR3 DNA sequence: TGTGCCAGCACCTTGGGTCCAGCGGGAAATGAGCAGTTCTTC. The encoded protein is CASTLGPAGNEQFF.

The chain joins TRBV10-3 to TRBJ1-5; 9 bases are shared with TRBD1. After removal of 10 bases from V and 8 bases from J, the junction contained 9 bases not matched to a gene. The CDR3 is 13 amino acids. Per the germline V gene, CDR1 is ENHRY and CDR2 is SYGVKD. The CDR3 protein is CANGQGYVEPQHF. The CDR3 nucleotides are TGTGCCAACGGACAGGGGTATGTGGAGCCCCAGCATTTT.

This clonotype was observed a handful of times. CDR3 bases: TGCAGTGCTAGAGATGTTCAGGGTAGGAGGGAGACCCAGTACTTC. Its translation: CSARDVQGRRETQYF. The chain carries TRBV20-1 and TRBJ2-5; D tentatively fits TRBD1 or TRBD2 (5 bases each). Germline CDR1 reads DFQATT; CDR2 reads SNEGSKA (reference sequence). The V end lost 0 bases, the J end lost 5 bases, and 16 bases lay between the germline ends. CDR3 length: 15 residues.

This clonotype was seen a few times. The rearrangement links TRBV7-8 to TRBJ2-4; perhaps TRBD2 as D (5 bases). Germline CDR1 is SGHVS and CDR2 is FQNEAQ. The CDR3 is made up of 12 amino acids. V was trimmed by 3 bases and J by 6 bases, leaving 6 bases between them. The CDR3 nucleotides are TGTGCCAGCAGCTTTGGAGGAAACATTCAGTACTTC. Its protein is CASSFGGNIQYF.

The chain links TRBV20-1 to TRBJ1-1, with a possible D match to TRBD1 (6 bases). Germline V gene sequence: CDR1 DFQATT, CDR2 SNEGSKA (reference sequence). The CDR3 loop spans 15 amino acids. Trimming stripped 6 bases from V and 0 bases from J, with 17 bases between. The DNA for the CDR3 is TGCAGTGCCGGAACCCGACAGGTACTGAACACTGAAGCTTTCTTT. Protein sequence: CSAGTRQVLNTEAFF.

The chain joins TRBV7-9 to TRBJ2-3; 7 bases fit TRBD1. Unmatched junction bases numbered 7, after V lost 5 bases and J lost 2 bases. CDR1 is SEHNR, CDR2 FQNEAQ, per germline (reference sequence). The CDR3 spans 15 residues. The CDR3 sequence: CASSPGTVNTDTQYF. DNA for the CDR3: TGTGCCAGCAGCCCGGGGACAGTGAACACAGATACGCAGTATTTT.

This clonotype has a handful of counts. This CDR3 reads CASSGTGTGYTF. The CDR3 nucleotides are TGTGCCAGCAGCGGGACAGGGACGGGCTACACCTTC. This chain links TRBV9 with TRBJ1-2; 8 positions agree with TRBD1. Per the germline V gene, CDR1 is SGDLS and CDR2 is YYNGEE. Losses at the gene ends were 3 bases for V and 8 bases for J; bases not matched to a gene: 3. The CDR3 is 12 residues long. Based on the CDR3 plus reference TRBV9 and TRBJ1-2, the full variable domain is DSGVTQTPKHLITATGQRVTLRCSPRSGDLSVYWYQQSLDQGLQFLIQYYNGEERAKGNILERFSAQQFPDLHSELNLSSLELGDSALYFCASSGTGTGYTFGSGTRLTVV.

The V call is TRBV20-1, the J call TRBJ2-2; TRBD2 aligns across 12 bases. Trimming removed 6 bases from V and 4 bases from J; junction bases left unmatched: 15. Germline CDR1 reads DFQATT; CDR2 reads SNEGSKA (reference sequence). CDR3 length: 18 amino acids. CDR3 loop: CSASPRLAGEIGTGELFF. The CDR3 bases are TGCAGTGCCTCGCCCCGACTAGCGGGAGAAATTGGCACCGGGGAGCTGTTTTTT.

The chain employs TRBV6-1 and TRBJ2-1; 10 positions agree with TRBD2. CDR1 and CDR2 from the germline V gene are MNHNS and SASEGT. The CDR3 covers 17 residues. Unmatched junction bases numbered 14, after V lost 7 bases and J lost 5 bases. The CDR3 bases are TGTGCCAGCAAAACGGGATCCTGGCTAGCGGGGGACAATGAGCAGTTCTTC. Encoded protein: CASKTGSWLAGDNEQFF.

This clonotype was observed a handful of times. The chain employs TRBV19 and TRBJ2-2, with 12 bases matching TRBD1. Germline assignment: CDR1 LNHDA and CDR2 SQIVND (reference sequence). The CDR3 contains 16 residues. V dropped 6 bases and J dropped 6; count of bases not matched to a gene: 8. CDR3 sequence (DNA): TGTGCCAGTAGCCCAAAGGGACAGGGGGCTGCCGGGGAGCTGTTTTTT. It translates to CASSPKGQGAAGELFF.

The rearrangement links TRBV7-6 to TRBJ2-1, with 7 bases identical to TRBD2. Germline loops: CDR1 SGHVS, CDR2 FNYEAQ. Germline trimming cut 2 bases from V and 6 bases from J; bases unmatched to any gene: 7. There are 15 residues in the CDR3. In nucleotides, the CDR3 is TGTGCCAGCAGCTTACTCCCGGGGGGTAGCAATGAGCAGTTCTTC. Translated, it gives CASSLLPGGSNEQFF.

The chain joins TRBV6-2 or TRBV6-3 to TRBJ1-2; tentatively, D is TRBD1 (6 bases). From germline, CDR1 is MNHEY and CDR2 SVGEGT. CDR3 length equals 17 residues. V was shortened by 6 bases and J by 2 bases, with 22 bases between the two germline ends. The DNA of the CDR3 is TGTGCCAGCAGCCCCATCGGGGGGCGCGTCTCGAACTATGGCTACACCTTC. This translates into CASSPIGGRVSNYGYTF.

To note about this clonotype: At one end, the junction sequence differs from germline, possibly due to a read error. This sequence joins TRBV12-3 or TRBV12-4 and TRBJ2-5; 7 bases map to TRBD1. The CDR3 is made up of 18 amino acids. This CDR3 is CASSLGYTGTASKETQYF. CDR3 coding DNA: TGTGCCAGCAGCTTAGGCTATACCGGGACAGCTTCCAAAGAGACCCAGTACTTC.

This clonotype was found a few times. The chain recombines TRBV10-2 with TRBJ1-2, with unresolved D. The CDR3 contains 13 residues. CDR1 is WSHSY and CDR2 is SAAADI in the germline V gene. Trimming pared 4 bases from V and 7 bases from J, leaving 13 bases between. The CDR3 DNA follows: TGCGCCAGCAGTGCGGACTGGATAAGTGGCTACACCTTC. Its translation is CASSADWISGYTF.

This chain joins TRBV5-6 and TRBJ2-3, with D maybe TRBD2 (6 bases). Germline CDR1 and CDR2: SGHDT and YYEEEE. The V end was cut by 2 bases, the J end by 0 bases, with 10 bases between. CDR3 length: 15 residues. The DNA for the CDR3 is TGTGCCAGCAGCTTCGGGGGAGCTAGCACAGATACGCAGTATTTT. Encoded protein: CASSFGGASTDTQYF.

The chain links TRBV4-3 to TRBJ2-3; 9 nucleotides align to TRBD2. CDR3 size: 18 residues. Germline V gene data show CDR1 as LGHNA and CDR2 as YSLEER. V trimming: 0 bases; J trimming: 3 bases; junction bases outside the gene matches: 10. The DNA of the CDR3 is TGCGCCAGCAGCCAAGATTCGTGGCGGGAGGGTAGGACAGATACGCAGTATTTT. It is translated as CASSQDSWREGRTDTQYF.

This clonotype has only a few counts. V usage is TRBV29-1 and J usage is TRBJ1-5; D not certain. Germline V CDR1 and CDR2: SQVTM, ANQGSEA. V gave up 5 bases and J gave up 0 bases, with 11 bases separating them. The CDR3 has 14 residues. CDR3 nucleotides: TGCAGCGTTCGCAGGCAATATAGCAATCAGCCCCAGCATTTT. Its protein product is CSVRRQYSNQPQHF. Complete variable domain (other parts from reference TRBV29-1 and TRBJ1-5): SAVISQKPSRDICQRGTSLTIQCQVDSQVTMMFWYRQQPGQSLTLIATANQGSEATYESGFVIDKFPISRPNLTFSTLTVSNMSPEDSSIYLCSVRRQYSNQPQHFGDGTRLSIL.

This clonotype was seen more than once but under ten times. The rearrangement links TRBV11-3 to TRBJ2-3; D possibly uses TRBD1 or TRBD2 (5 bases each). CDR1 and CDR2 from the germline V gene are SGHNT and YENEEA. The V gene lost 5 bases and the J gene lost 2 bases, with 17 bases spanning the gap. The length of the CDR3 is 16 residues. CDR3 nucleotide sequence: TGTGCCAGCAGCCAAAAGACGGGGCTTAACACAGATACGCAGTATTTT. Translated: CASSQKTGLNTDTQYF.

The chain is built from TRBV18 and TRBJ2-7, with TRBD1 as a possible D gene (5 bases). The CDR3 is 14 residues long. V gave up 6 bases and J gave up 1 base, with 13 bases separating them. The V gene's germline CDR1 is KGHSH and CDR2 LQKENI. The CDR3: CASSPGQQSYEQYF. CDR3 DNA sequence: TGTGCCAGCTCCCCCGGACAACAATCCTACGAGCAGTACTTC.

The V and J genes are TRBV10-3 and TRBJ2-1; D perhaps matches TRBD2 (5 bases). Between the trimmed V and J ends, which lost 0 bases and 10 bases, there was a span of 10 bases. The CDR3 extends over 13 amino acids. Germline values: CDR1 ENHRY, CDR2 SYGVKD. CDR3 residues: CAISESTSWEQFF. DNA for the CDR3: TGTGCCATCAGTGAGTCAACTAGTTGGGAGCAGTTCTTC.

This chain connects TRBV13 to TRBJ2-1; perhaps TRBD2 as D (5 bases). CDR3 length: 14 residues. The germline V gene has CDR1 PRHDT and CDR2 FYEKMQ (reference sequence). V lost 5 bases and J 7 bases, leaving 15 bases between the germline ends. CDR3 in amino acids: CASSQTRGPNEQFF. The CDR3 DNA is TGTGCCAGCAGCCAGACCCGCGGGCCAAATGAGCAGTTCTTC. Combining the CDR3 with reference TRBV13 and TRBJ2-1 gives the whole variable domain AAGVIQSPRHLIKEKRETATLKCYPIPRHDTVYWYQQGPGQDPQFLISFYEKMQSDKGSIPDRFSAQQFSDYHSELNMSSLELGDSALYFCASSQTRGPNEQFFGPGTRLTVL.

This clonotype was seen a few times. The chain couples TRBV7-2 to TRBJ2-5; D possibly corresponds to TRBD2 (6 bases). Deletions cut 8 bases from V and 0 bases from J, with 13 bases between. This CDR3 is 14 amino acids long. The germline V gene encodes CDR1 SGHTA and CDR2 FQGNSA. The CDR3 sequence is CASGLQANQETQYF. The CDR3 region has the DNA TGTGCCAGCGGACTACAAGCGAACCAAGAGACCCAGTACTTC.

The rearrangement links TRBV4-3 to TRBJ2-2; maybe TRBD2 (6 bases). Trimming took off 1 base at V and 3 bases at J, with 9 bases between the two ends. The germline CDR1 and CDR2 sequences are LGHNA and YSLEER. The CDR3 spans 15 residues. DNA for the CDR3: TGCGCCAGCAGCCAAGTCGGGGGTCACACCGGGGAGCTGTTTTTT. It specifies CASSQVGGHTGELFF.

The V call is TRBV5-1, the J call TRBJ2-2; 10 bases map to TRBD1. V shed 2 bases, J shed 4 bases, and the junction held 5 bases outside the gene matches. CDR1 SGHRS and CDR2 YFSETQ come from the germline V gene. The CDR3 totals 16 residues. The CDR3 DNA reads TGCGCCAGCAGCTTCCGGGACAGGGGTGGCACCGGGGAGCTGTTTTTT. Amino acids: CASSFRDRGGTGELFF.